The 14 T cell receptor beta chains reported below all come from one sample, sequenced in a study of shared clonotypes between healthy human individuals. Sequencing was performed with immunoSEQ multiplex PCR; in TCRdb, only in-frame clones are kept and a portion is missing. The sample includes about 980,000 clones, less than 85% seen only once; the top ten take about 1.5%. The sequenced sample consisted of memory CD4+ T cells sorted from blood. Subset reported: CD45RA-negative fraction. These receptors were collected from a man aged 18 to 35 in good health.

This clone was observed a few times. The V gene is TRBV5-8, the J gene TRBJ2-2; TRBD2 matches 9 bases. V dropped 4 bases and J dropped 6; count of bases not matched to a gene: 16. This CDR3 spans 18 amino acids. Germline V gene data show CDR1 as SGHTS and CDR2 as YDEGEE. In DNA form, the CDR3 reads TGTGCCAGCAGCCCGCCACTAGCGGGCGTCGTTTGGTCCGGGGAGCTGTTTTTT. Its translation: CASSPPLAGVVWSGELFF.

The table lists this clone with a few counts. The chain combines TRBV21-1 with TRBJ1-6. TRBV21-1 is given as a pseudogene. CDR3 length equals 17 residues. CDR3 region: CASRTRVTRSYNSPLHF. Written as DNA, the CDR3 is TGTGCCAGCAGAACGAGGGTCACGCGCTCCTATAATTCACCCCTCCACTTT.

The V and J genes are TRBV9 and TRBJ1-5; 8 positions match TRBD1. The CDR3 runs to 15 residues. Germline V gene lookup returns CDR1 SGDLS and CDR2 YYNGEE. V lost 4 bases, J lost 5 bases, and 8 bases stayed unmatched. CDR3 in DNA: TGTGCCAGCAGCAAGAGTACAGGGGGATATCAGCCCCAGCATTTT. It specifies CASSKSTGGYQPQHF.

This chain links TRBV5-1 with TRBJ1-5; 10 bases agree with TRBD1. Per germline, CDR1 SGHRS and CDR2 YFSETQ. The CDR3 spans 15 residues. V gave up 5 bases and J gave up 2 bases; unmatched junction bases: 4. CDR3 sequence: CASRLGTGGNQPQHF. The CDR3 nucleotides are TGCGCCAGCAGATTAGGGACAGGGGGCAATCAGCCCCAGCATTTT.

The V and J genes are TRBV2 and TRBJ2-3; the match to TRBD1 covers 9 bases. The V and J ends lost 4 bases and 2 bases, in that order; junction bases with no gene match: 1. This CDR3 spans 14 amino acids. Germline lookup yields CDR1 SNHLY and CDR2 FYNNEI. CDR3 amino acids: CASSGDRVTDTQYF. CDR3 coding DNA: TGTGCCAGCAGTGGGGACAGGGTCACAGATACGCAGTATTTT.

The chain links TRBV5-1 to TRBJ2-7; 7 nucleotides agree with TRBD1. From germline, CDR1 is SGHRS and CDR2 YFSETQ. The CDR3 runs 16 residues. V shed 0 bases, J shed 2 bases, and the junction held 8 bases outside the gene matches. CDR3 residues: CASSLGNPTGPYEQYF. For the CDR3, the DNA is TGCGCCAGCAGCTTGGGGAATCCGACAGGGCCCTACGAGCAGTACTTC. Using reference TRBV5-1 and TRBJ2-7 for the parts outside the CDR3, the full variable domain is KAGVTQTPRYLIKTRGQQVTLSCSPISGHRSVSWYQQTPGQGLQFLFEYFSETQRNKGNFPGRFSGRQFSNSRSEMNVSTLELGDSALYLCASSLGNPTGPYEQYFGPGTRLTVT.

CDR3 sequence: CAAEGGTDTQYF. CDR3 bases: TGTGCCGCCGAGGGGGGCACAGATACGCAGTATTTT. V gene TRBV30 combines with J gene TRBJ2-3; maybe TRBD1 (6 bases). Germline CDR1 GTSNPN, CDR2 SVGIG (reference sequence). Between the trimmed V and J ends, which lost 8 bases and 1 base, there was a span of 10 bases. The CDR3 is 12 residues long.

The chain has TRBV14 and TRBJ2-7, with a possible D match to TRBD1 (6 bases). V was shortened by 4 bases and J by 7 bases, with 14 bases between the two germline ends. The CDR3 contains 13 residues. CDR1 and CDR2 from the germline V gene are SGHDN and FVKESK. The CDR3 DNA sequence: TGTGCCAGCAGCCGTCTTACAGGGCTAGAGCAGTACTTC. It yields the protein CASSRLTGLEQYF.

The chain has TRBV4-1 and TRBJ1-1, with D maybe TRBD1 (5 bases). The CDR3 totals 15 residues. Trimming took 5 bases from V and 1 from J, leaving 14 bases between them. Per the germline V gene, CDR1 is MGHRA and CDR2 is YSYEKL. CDR3 sequence reads: CASSWDRTSNTEAFF. CDR3 nucleotides: TGCGCCAGCAGCTGGGACCGTACTTCGAACACTGAAGCTTTCTTT.

This clone was observed a single time. The chain couples TRBV5-1 to TRBJ2-7, with 11 bases fitting TRBD1. The CDR3 covers 17 residues. Germline-derived CDR1 and CDR2 are SGHRS and YFSETQ. J was trimmed by 7 bases and V by 4 bases; bases with no gene match: 16. The CDR3 bases are TGCGCCAGCAGCGATGGGCCCCCAGGACAGGGGGCGCAAGAGCAGTACTTC. Amino acid sequence: CASSDGPPGQGAQEQYF.

This clone appeared a few times. The chain has TRBV12-5 and TRBJ2-3; D gene uncertain. V was shortened by 7 bases and J by 1 base, with 15 bases between the two germline ends. The CDR3 has 15 amino acids. Germline CDR1 is LGHNT and CDR2 is FRNRAP. CDR3 loop: CASASGFGGTDTQYF. The CDR3 DNA is TGTGCTAGTGCCTCCGGATTTGGGGGCACAGATACGCAGTATTTT.

The chain couples TRBV6-6 to TRBJ1-1; a weak D match, TRBD1 (5 bases). The germline V gene encodes CDR1 MNHNY and CDR2 SVGAGI (reference sequence). This CDR3 contains 14 residues. V lost 2 bases and J lost 3, with 10 bases in between. The DNA of the CDR3 is TGTGCCAGCAGTTACCCACAGGAGGACACTGAAGCTTTCTTT. Residues: CASSYPQEDTEAFF.

V usage is TRBV5-4 and J usage is TRBJ2-7; D uncertain. The CDR3 loop spans 14 amino acids. The germline CDR1 and CDR2 sequences are SGHNT and YYREEE (reference sequence). Trimming took 2 bases from V and 3 from J, leaving 12 bases between them. As DNA, the CDR3 is TGTGCCAGCAGCTTAGGGTCTCCAAACTACGAGCAGTACTTC. This codes for CASSLGSPNYEQYF.

Worth noting for this clone: Other DNA sequences in this sample translate to the same CDR3. V usage is TRBV27 and J usage is TRBJ2-7, with D unclear. CDR3 length equals 14 residues. Deletions cut 5 bases from V and 2 bases from J, with 13 bases between. The germline gives CDR1 MNHEY, CDR2 SMNVEV (reference sequence). CDR3 in amino acids: CASSLDLGPYEQYF. The CDR3 DNA follows: TGTGCCAGCAGTCTAGATTTAGGCCCCTACGAGCAGTACTTC.